This record covers a single TCR beta chain. Distinct nucleotide sequences in the sample also encode this CDR3. The data originate from a study of radiation and T cells in renal cell carcinoma. Overall study context: Nephrectomy followed 15 Gy stereotactic body radiation by 4 weeks.

Specified time point: baseline pretreatment blood. Treatment given: 15 Gy SBRT to primary tumor, nephrectomy 4 weeks later. Serial blood draws occurred at baseline and 2 and 4 weeks post-SBRT. This table comes from immunoSEQ multiplex PCR, and its TCRdb copy is limited to in-frame clones, with some not included. Of over 85,000 clones listed, 70% to 85% were seen once; the top ten hold 5% to 7.5%. Sequencing used blood, obtained from a patient whose treatment included radiotherapy and nephrectomy. The origin of this receptor is a man between 60 and 75 years old with renal cell carcinoma.

Here the CDR3 reads CASSTGVGQPQHF. CDR3 bases: TGCGCCAGCAGTACCGGGGTAGGTCAGCCCCAGCATTTT. V and J are TRBV10-1 and TRBJ1-5, with D unclear. The germline V gene encodes CDR1 WNHNN and CDR2 SYGVQD (reference sequence). V lost 5 bases and J 6 bases, leaving 11 bases between the germline ends. This CDR3 contains 13 residues.